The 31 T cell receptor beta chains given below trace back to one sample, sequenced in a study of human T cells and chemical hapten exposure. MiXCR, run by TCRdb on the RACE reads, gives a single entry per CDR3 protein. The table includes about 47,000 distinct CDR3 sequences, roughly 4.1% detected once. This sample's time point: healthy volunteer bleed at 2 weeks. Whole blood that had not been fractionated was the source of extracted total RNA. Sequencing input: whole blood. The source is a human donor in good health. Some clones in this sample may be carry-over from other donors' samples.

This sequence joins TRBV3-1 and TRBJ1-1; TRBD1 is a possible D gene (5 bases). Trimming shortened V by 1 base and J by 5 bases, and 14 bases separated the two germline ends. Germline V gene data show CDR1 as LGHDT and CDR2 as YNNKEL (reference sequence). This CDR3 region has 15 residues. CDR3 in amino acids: CASSQVRSRGTEAFF. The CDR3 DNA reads TGTGCCAGCAGCCAAGTAAGGTCCCGGGGGACTGAAGCTTTCTTT.

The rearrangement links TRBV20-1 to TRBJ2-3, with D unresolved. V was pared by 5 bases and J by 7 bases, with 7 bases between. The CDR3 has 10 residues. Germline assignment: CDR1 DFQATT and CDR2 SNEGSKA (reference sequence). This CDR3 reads CSADGYTQYF. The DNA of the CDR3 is TGCAGTGCTGACGGATATACGCAGTATTTT.

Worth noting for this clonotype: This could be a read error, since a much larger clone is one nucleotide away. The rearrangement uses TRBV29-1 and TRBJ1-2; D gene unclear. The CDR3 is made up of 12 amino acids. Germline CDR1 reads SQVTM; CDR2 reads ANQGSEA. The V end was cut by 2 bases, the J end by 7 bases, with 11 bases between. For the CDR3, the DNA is TGCAGCGTTGAAAACTGGGGAGGTGGCTACACCTTC. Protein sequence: CSVENWGGGYTF.

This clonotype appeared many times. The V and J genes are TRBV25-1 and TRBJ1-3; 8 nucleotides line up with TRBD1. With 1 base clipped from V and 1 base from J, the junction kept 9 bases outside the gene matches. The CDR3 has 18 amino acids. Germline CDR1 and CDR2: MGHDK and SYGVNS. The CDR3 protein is CASSESTGGTWSGNTIYF. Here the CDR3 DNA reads TGTGCCAGCAGTGAATCCACAGGGGGAACGTGGTCTGGAAACACCATATATTTT. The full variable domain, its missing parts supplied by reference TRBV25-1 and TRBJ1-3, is EADIYQTPRYLVIGTGKKITLECSQTMGHDKMYWYQQDPGMELHLIHYSYGVNSTEKGDLSSESTVSRIRTEHFPLTLESARPSHTSQYLCASSESTGGTWSGNTIYFGEGSWLTVV.

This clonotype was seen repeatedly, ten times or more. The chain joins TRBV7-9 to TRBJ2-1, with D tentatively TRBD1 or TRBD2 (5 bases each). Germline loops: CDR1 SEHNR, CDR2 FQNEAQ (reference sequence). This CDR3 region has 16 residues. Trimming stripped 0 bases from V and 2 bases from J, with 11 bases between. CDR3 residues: CASSLAFGAPYNEQFF. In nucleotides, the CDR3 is TGTGCCAGCAGCTTAGCCTTCGGGGCTCCCTACAATGAGCAGTTCTTC.

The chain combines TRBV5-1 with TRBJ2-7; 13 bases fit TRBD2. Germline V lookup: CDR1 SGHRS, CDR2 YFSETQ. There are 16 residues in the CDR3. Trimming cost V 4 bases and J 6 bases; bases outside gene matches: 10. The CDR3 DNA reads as TGCGCCAGCAGCCCATGGACTAGCGGGAGTGGGTCCGAGCAGTACTTC. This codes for CASSPWTSGSGSEQYF.

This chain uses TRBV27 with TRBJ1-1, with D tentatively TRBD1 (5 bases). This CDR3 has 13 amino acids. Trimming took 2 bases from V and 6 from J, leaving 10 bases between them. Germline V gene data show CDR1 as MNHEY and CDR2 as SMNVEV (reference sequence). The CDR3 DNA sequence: TGTGCCAGCAGTTTAAGCGGGGGGGCTGAAGCTTTCTTT. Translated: CASSLSGGAEAFF.

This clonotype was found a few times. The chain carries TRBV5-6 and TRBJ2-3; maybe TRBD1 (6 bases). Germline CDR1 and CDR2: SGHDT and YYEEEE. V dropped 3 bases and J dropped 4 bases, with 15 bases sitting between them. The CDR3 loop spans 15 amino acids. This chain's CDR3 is CASSWGWQGPDTQYF. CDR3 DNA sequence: TGTGCCAGCAGCTGGGGTTGGCAGGGGCCAGATACGCAGTATTTT. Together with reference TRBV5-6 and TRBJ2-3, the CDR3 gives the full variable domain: DAGVTQSPTHLIKTRGQQVTLRCSPKSGHDTVSWYQQALGQGPQFIFQYYEEEERQRGNFPDRFSGHQFPNYSSELNVNALLLGDSALYLCASSWGWQGPDTQYFGPGTRLTVL.

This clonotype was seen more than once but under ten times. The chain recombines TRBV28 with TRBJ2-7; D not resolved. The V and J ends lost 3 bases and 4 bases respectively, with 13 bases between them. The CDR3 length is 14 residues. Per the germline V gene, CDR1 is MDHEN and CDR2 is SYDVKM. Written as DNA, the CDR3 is TGTGCCAGCAGTTTGTCCGTCCGAGGTTACGAGCAGTACTTC. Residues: CASSLSVRGYEQYF.

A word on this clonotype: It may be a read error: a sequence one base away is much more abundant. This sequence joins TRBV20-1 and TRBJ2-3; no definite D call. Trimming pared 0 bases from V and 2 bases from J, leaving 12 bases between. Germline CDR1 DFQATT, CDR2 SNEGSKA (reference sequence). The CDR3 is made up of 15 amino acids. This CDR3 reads CSAREIVGNTDTQYF. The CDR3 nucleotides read TGCAGTGCTAGAGAGATAGTCGGTAACACAGATACGCAGTATTTT.

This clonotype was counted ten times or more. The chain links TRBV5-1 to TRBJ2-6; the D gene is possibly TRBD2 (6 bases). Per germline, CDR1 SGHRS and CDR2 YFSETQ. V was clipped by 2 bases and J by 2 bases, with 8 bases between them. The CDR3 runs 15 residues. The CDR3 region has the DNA TGCGCCAGCAGCTTCGGCGGGACTGGGGCCAACGTCCTGACTTTC. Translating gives CASSFGGTGANVLTF.

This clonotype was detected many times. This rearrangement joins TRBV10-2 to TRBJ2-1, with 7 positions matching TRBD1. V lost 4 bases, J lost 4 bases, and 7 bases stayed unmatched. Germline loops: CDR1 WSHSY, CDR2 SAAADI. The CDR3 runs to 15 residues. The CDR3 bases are TGCGCCAGCAGTGGCCGACAGGGCGGATACAATGAGCAGTTCTTC. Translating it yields CASSGRQGGYNEQFF.

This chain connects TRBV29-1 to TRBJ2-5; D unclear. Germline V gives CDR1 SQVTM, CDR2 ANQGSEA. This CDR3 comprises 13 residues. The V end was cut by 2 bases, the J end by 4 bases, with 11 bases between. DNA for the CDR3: TGCAGCGTTGAAAGGAGCTTAACAGAGACCCAGTACTTC. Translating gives CSVERSLTETQYF.

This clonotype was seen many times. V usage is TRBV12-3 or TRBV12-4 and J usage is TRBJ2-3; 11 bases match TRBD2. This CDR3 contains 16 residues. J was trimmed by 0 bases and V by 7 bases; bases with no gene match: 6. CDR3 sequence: CASTLGLADSTDTQYF. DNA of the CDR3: TGTGCCAGCACCCTGGGACTAGCGGATAGCACAGATACGCAGTATTTT.

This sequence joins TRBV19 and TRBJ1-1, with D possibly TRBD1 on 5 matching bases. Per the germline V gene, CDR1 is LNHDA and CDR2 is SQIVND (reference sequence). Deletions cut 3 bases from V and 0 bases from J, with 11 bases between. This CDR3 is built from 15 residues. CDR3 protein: CASSIWGGMNTEAFF. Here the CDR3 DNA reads TGTGCCAGTAGTATTTGGGGGGGGATGAACACTGAAGCTTTCTTT.

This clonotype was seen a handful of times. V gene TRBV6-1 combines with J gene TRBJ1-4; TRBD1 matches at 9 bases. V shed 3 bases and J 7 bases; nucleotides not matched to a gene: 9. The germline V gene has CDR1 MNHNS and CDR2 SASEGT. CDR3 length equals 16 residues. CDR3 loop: CASSDSGTGLTEKLFF. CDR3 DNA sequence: TGTGCCAGCAGTGACTCCGGGACAGGGTTGACTGAAAAACTGTTTTTT.

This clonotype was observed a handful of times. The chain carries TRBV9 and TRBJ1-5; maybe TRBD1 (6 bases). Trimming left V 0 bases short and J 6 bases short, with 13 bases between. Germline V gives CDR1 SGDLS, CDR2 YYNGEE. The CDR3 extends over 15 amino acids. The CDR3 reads CASSVGGGATQPQHF. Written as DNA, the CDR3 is TGTGCCAGCAGCGTAGGGGGGGGGGCGACTCAGCCCCAGCATTTT.

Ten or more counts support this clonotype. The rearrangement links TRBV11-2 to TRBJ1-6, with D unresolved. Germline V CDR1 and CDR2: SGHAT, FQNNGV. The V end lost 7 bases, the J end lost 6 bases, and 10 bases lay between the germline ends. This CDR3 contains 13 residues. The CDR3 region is CASTASINSPLHF. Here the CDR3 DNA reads TGTGCCAGCACAGCGTCTATTAATTCACCCCTCCACTTT.

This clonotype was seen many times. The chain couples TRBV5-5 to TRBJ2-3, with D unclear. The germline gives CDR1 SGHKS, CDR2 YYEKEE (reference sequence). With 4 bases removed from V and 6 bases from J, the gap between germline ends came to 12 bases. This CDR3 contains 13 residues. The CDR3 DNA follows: TGTGCCAGCAGCCGGATGGACGTGGATACGCAGTATTTT. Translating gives CASSRMDVDTQYF.

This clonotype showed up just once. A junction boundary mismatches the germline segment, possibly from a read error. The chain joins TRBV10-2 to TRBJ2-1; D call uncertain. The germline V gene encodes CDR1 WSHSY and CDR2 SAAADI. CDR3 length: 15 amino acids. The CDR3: CVSVNELYSYNEQFF. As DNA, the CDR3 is TGCGTCAGCGTAAACGAATTGTACTCCTACAATGAGCAGTTCTTC.

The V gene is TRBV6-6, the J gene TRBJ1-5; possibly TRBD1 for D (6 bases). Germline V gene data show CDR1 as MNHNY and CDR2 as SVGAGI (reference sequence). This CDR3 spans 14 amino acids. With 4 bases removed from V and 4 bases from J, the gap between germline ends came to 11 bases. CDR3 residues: CASSLGTSNQPQHF. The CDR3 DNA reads TGTGCCAGCAGTTTAGGGACAAGTAATCAGCCCCAGCATTTT.

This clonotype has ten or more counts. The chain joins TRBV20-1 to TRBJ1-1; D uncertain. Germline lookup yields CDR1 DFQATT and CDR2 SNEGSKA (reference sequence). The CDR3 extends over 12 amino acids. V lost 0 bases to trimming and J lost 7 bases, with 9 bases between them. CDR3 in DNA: TGCAGTGCTAGAGATCCCCTGGGTGAAGCTTTCTTT. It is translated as CSARDPLGEAFF.

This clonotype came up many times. The CDR3: CSAQAPGTSSYEQYF. CDR3 sequence (DNA): TGCAGTGCTCAAGCCCCAGGGACCAGCTCCTACGAGCAGTACTTC. The chain employs TRBV20-1 and TRBJ2-7, with D perhaps being TRBD1 or TRBD2 (5 bases each). Germline V CDR1 and CDR2: DFQATT, SNEGSKA (reference sequence). The CDR3 sequence is 15 residues long. V was pared by 5 bases and J by 0 bases, with 17 bases between.

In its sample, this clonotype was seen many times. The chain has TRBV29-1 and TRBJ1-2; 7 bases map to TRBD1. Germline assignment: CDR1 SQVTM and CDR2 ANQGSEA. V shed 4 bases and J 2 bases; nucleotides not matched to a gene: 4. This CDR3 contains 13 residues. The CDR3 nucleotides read TGCAGCGTTGGGGGACAGTCCAACTATGGCTACACCTTC. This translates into CSVGGQSNYGYTF. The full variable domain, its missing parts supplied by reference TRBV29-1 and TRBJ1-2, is SAVISQKPSRDICQRGTSLTIQCQVDSQVTMMFWYRQQPGQSLTLIATANQGSEATYESGFVIDKFPISRPNLTFSTLTVSNMSPEDSSIYLCSVGGQSNYGYTFGSGTRLTVV.

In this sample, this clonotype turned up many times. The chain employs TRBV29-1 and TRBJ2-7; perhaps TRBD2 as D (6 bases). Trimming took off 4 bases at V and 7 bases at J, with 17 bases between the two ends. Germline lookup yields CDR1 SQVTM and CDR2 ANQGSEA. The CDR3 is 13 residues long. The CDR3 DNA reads TGCAGCGTTGCAGTTCGGTCCGGGAGTGAGCAGTACTTC. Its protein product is CSVAVRSGSEQYF.

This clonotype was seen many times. Here the CDR3 DNA reads TGTGCCAGCAGCTGGGATTCGCGGGAGAGGGCAGATACGCAGTATTTT. Amino acids: CASSWDSRERADTQYF. The rearrangement links TRBV7-2 to TRBJ2-3, with TRBD2 matching 7 bases. The CDR3 spans 16 residues. Germline V gene sequence: CDR1 SGHTA, CDR2 FQGNSA. V shed 4 bases and J 4 bases; nucleotides not matched to a gene: 11.

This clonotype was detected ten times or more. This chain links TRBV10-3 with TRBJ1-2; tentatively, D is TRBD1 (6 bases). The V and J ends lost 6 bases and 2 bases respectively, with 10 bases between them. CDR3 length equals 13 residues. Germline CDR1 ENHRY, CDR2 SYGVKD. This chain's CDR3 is CAIRDSENYGYTF. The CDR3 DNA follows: TGTGCCATCAGGGACAGTGAAAACTATGGCTACACCTTC.

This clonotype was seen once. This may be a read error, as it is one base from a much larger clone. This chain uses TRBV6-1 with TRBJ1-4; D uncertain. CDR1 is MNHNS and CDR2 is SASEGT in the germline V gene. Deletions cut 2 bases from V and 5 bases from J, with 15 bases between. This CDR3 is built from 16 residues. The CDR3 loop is CASSERLGQFNEKLFF. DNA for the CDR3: TGTGCCAGCAGTGAAAGACTGGGCCAGTTCAATGAAAAACTGTTTTTT.

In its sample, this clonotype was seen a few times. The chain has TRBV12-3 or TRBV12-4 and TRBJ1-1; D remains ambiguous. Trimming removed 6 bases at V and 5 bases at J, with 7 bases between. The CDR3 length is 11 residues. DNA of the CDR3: TGTGCCAGCAGGGAGATGACTGAAGCTTTCTTT. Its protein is CASREMTEAFF.

CDR3 amino acids: CASSVQGETEAFF. The CDR3 bases are TGTGCCAGCAGCGTCCAGGGGGAGACTGAAGCTTTCTTT. This chain joins TRBV5-4 and TRBJ1-1; 7 positions match TRBD1. CDR3 length equals 13 residues. CDR1 and CDR2 from the germline V gene are SGHNT and YYREEE (reference sequence). The V gene end was trimmed by 4 bases and the J gene end by 5 bases; junction bases not matched to a gene: 5.

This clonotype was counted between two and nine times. The CDR3 bases are TGTGCCAGCAGTTACTCTTTAGCGGGTACAGCCGAGCAGTACTTC. It is translated as CASSYSLAGTAEQYF. The gene calls are TRBV6-6 and TRBJ2-7; 7 bases agree with TRBD2. The CDR3 consists of 15 residues. Germline-derived CDR1 and CDR2 are MNHNY and SVGAGI (reference sequence). The trim removed 0 bases at V and 6 bases at J, leaving 8 bases unmatched.